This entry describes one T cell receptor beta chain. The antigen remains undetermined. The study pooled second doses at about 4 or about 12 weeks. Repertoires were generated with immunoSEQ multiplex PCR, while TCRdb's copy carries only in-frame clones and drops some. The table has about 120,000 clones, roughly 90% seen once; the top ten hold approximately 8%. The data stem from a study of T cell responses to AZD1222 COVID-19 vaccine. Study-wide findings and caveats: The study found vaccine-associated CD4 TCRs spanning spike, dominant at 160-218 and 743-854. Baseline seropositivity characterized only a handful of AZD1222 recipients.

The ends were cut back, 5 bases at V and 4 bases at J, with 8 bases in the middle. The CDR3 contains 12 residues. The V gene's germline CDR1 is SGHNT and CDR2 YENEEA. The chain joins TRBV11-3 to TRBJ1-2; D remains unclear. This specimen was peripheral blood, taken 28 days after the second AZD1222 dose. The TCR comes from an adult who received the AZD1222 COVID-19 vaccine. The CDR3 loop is CASSPRPYGYTF. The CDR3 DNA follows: TGTGCCAGCAGCCCCCGTCCCTATGGCTACACCTTC.